The clone carrying this T cell receptor (beta chain) was detected only a few times. Clones were sequenced by immunoSEQ multiplex PCR, and TCRdb holds only the in-frame ones, with some missing. The sample shows fewer than 50,000 clones, 70% to 90% of them seen only once. The data stem from a study of blood T cell repertoires in COVID-19. In the study overall: COVID-19 samples collected from the United States, Italy and Spain covered acute and convalescent phases. The cDNA or gDNA used as material had been derived from T cells, B-cell-depleted T cells, or PBMCs.

Germline V gene lookup returns CDR1 SNHLY and CDR2 FYNNEI. The CDR3 totals 13 residues. V was shortened by 4 bases and J by 8 bases, with 11 bases between the two germline ends. The sample comprised peripheral blood. The genes are TRBV2 and TRBJ1-4; D gene uncertain. The clonotype originates from a human donor in a cohort sampled during active COVID-19. The chain's CDR3 is CASSVSLREKLFF. The CDR3 bases are TGTGCCAGCAGTGTATCCTTGAGGGAAAAACTGTTTTTT. The entire variable domain, with the rest obtained from reference TRBV2 and TRBJ1-4, is as follows: EPEVTQTPSHQVTQMGQEVILRCVPISNHLYFYWYRQILGQKVEFLVSFYNNEISEKSEIFDDQFSVERPDGSNFTLKIRSTKLEDSAMYFCASSVSLREKLFFGSGTQLSVL.